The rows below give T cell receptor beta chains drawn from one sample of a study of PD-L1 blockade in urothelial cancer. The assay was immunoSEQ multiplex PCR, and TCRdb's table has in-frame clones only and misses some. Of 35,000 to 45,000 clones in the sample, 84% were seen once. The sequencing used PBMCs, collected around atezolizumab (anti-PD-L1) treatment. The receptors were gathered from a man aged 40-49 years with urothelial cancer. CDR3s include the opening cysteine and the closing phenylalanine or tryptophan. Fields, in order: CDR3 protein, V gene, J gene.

CDR3aa: CASSVGGITDTQYF
v_gene: TRBV9
j_gene: TRBJ2-3

CDR3aa: CASSNRGLSNQPQHF
v_gene: TRBV11-3
j_gene: TRBJ1-5

CDR3aa: CASSYQSLGGRAGEQFF
v_gene: TRBV7-2
j_gene: TRBJ2-1

CDR3aa: CASSVETDTQYF
v_gene: TRBV9
j_gene: TRBJ2-3

CDR3aa: CASSSPGQGTGELFF
v_gene: TRBV28
j_gene: TRBJ2-2

CDR3aa: CASSLTGTDTQYF
v_gene: TRBV7-2
j_gene: TRBJ2-3

CDR3aa: CASSPTGGPLYNEQFF
v_gene: TRBV18
j_gene: TRBJ2-1

CDR3aa: CSIARDKNTEAFF
v_gene: TRBV29-1
j_gene: TRBJ1-1

CDR3aa: CASSLGGGLFF
v_gene: TRBV7-3
j_gene: TRBJ2-1

CDR3aa: CASSLEGTGLQPQHF
v_gene: TRBV5-6
j_gene: TRBJ1-5

CDR3aa: CASSVGPRLMMNTEAFF
v_gene: TRBV9
j_gene: TRBJ1-1

CDR3aa: CSVGTGGNWATEAFF
v_gene: TRBV29-1
j_gene: TRBJ1-1

CDR3aa: CASSEAPGTGGLNIQYF
v_gene: TRBV6-1
j_gene: TRBJ2-4

CDR3aa: CASSSTGQGTGELFF
v_gene: TRBV18
j_gene: TRBJ2-2

CDR3aa: CASSLAGQSYNEQFF
v_gene: TRBV11-3
j_gene: TRBJ2-1

CDR3aa: CASSIESRQGGEKLFF
v_gene: TRBV19
j_gene: TRBJ1-4

CDR3aa: CASRGGGARDYEQYF
v_gene: TRBV6-1
j_gene: TRBJ2-7

CDR3aa: CASSVEGFETQYF
v_gene: TRBV9
j_gene: TRBJ2-5

CDR3aa: CAWAGWTGGHRFEQYF
v_gene: TRBV30
j_gene: TRBJ2-7

CDR3aa: CASSPRAGTGDEKLFF
v_gene: TRBV18
j_gene: TRBJ1-4

CDR3aa: CASSLGHMNTEAFF
v_gene: TRBV28
j_gene: TRBJ1-1

CDR3aa: CASGRRTTTYNEQFF
v_gene: TRBV5-4
j_gene: TRBJ2-1

CDR3aa: CASSRSEGDGEQYF
v_gene: TRBV4-1
j_gene: TRBJ2-7

CDR3aa: CASSPPGQGVYNEQFF
v_gene: TRBV28
j_gene: TRBJ2-1

CDR3aa: CASGGAAPSSYEQYF
v_gene: TRBV21-1
j_gene: TRBJ2-7

CDR3aa: CASSEHGGTVTYEQYF
v_gene: TRBV2
j_gene: TRBJ2-7

CDR3aa: CASSSRPSPTGPETQYF
v_gene: TRBV27
j_gene: TRBJ2-5

CDR3aa: CASSLGTMNTEAFF
v_gene: TRBV5-5
j_gene: TRBJ1-1

CDR3aa: CAWLAGGSNTQYF
v_gene: TRBV30
j_gene: TRBJ2-3

CDR3aa: CASSLGLAGGPWETQYF
v_gene: TRBV7-2
j_gene: TRBJ2-5

CDR3aa: CASSLGEKLFF
v_gene: TRBV28
j_gene: TRBJ1-4

CDR3aa: CAWSPEDTEAFF
v_gene: TRBV30
j_gene: TRBJ1-1

CDR3aa: CASSLDSGSNQPQHF
v_gene: TRBV28
j_gene: TRBJ1-5

CDR3aa: CASKGQASGSNEQFF
v_gene: TRBV19
j_gene: TRBJ2-1

CDR3aa: CSVLIGLQRTDTQYF
v_gene: TRBV29-1
j_gene: TRBJ2-3

CDR3aa: CASSQKLTSGNEQFF
v_gene: TRBV4-2
j_gene: TRBJ2-1

CDR3aa: CASSETSGVGYEQYF
v_gene: TRBV9
j_gene: TRBJ2-7

CDR3aa: CASSPGTSGAEQYF
v_gene: TRBV11-3
j_gene: TRBJ2-7

CDR3aa: CASSFGLAGGVSDTQYF
v_gene: TRBV5-6
j_gene: TRBJ2-3

CDR3aa: CASSPDRGETQYF
v_gene: TRBV7-2
j_gene: TRBJ2-5

CDR3aa: CASSSSSTPTWNDF
v_gene: TRBV5-4
j_gene: TRBJ2-7

CDR3aa: CASSYFGTVNTGELFF
v_gene: TRBV6-5
j_gene: TRBJ2-2

CDR3aa: CAFRGRGFGPQHF
v_gene: TRBV30
j_gene: TRBJ1-5

CDR3aa: CASSLLASGTDTQYF
v_gene: TRBV27
j_gene: TRBJ2-3

CDR3aa: CASSSTGYEQYF
v_gene: TRBV13
j_gene: TRBJ2-7

CDR3aa: CASSMEGAFLNEQFF
v_gene: TRBV19
j_gene: TRBJ2-1

CDR3aa: CASSPEAGFNYGYTF
v_gene: TRBV11-2
j_gene: TRBJ1-2

CDR3aa: CASSLSAGGKEQYF
v_gene: TRBV5-1
j_gene: TRBJ2-7

CDR3aa: CASSFGTGWNYGYTF
v_gene: TRBV13
j_gene: TRBJ1-2

CDR3aa: CASSLADSYGYTF
v_gene: TRBV5-1
j_gene: TRBJ1-2

CDR3aa: CAWSSGDLEQFF
v_gene: TRBV30
j_gene: TRBJ2-1

CDR3aa: CASSYGTGVENTIYF
v_gene: TRBV6-6
j_gene: TRBJ1-3

CDR3aa: CASSEQWVQPQHF
v_gene: TRBV10-2
j_gene: TRBJ1-5